This T cell receptor beta chain appears in the sequencing data of a study of T cells in Graves' hyperthyroidism and ophthalmopathy. There were TCR beta CDR3 regions amplified from RNA transcripts. An initial round of RT-PCR targeting the TCR CDR3 relied on the HTBI primer set. TCRdb ran MiXCR on the multiplex PCR reads and lists one entry per CDR3 protein. The table includes around 400,000 distinct CDR3 sequences, approximately 15% detected once. Germline V gene data show CDR1 as KGHDR and CDR2 as SFDVKD. Deletions cut 2 bases from V and 3 bases from J, with 24 bases between. The CDR3 length is 19 residues. Ahead of any ophthalmopathy symptoms, the blood sample was obtained at the first diagnosis of hyperthyroidism. This clonotype was detected a few times.

This clonotype was sampled from a woman aged 18 to 35 with Graves' hyperthyroidism that later progressed to Graves' ophthalmopathy. V is TRBV24-1 and J is TRBJ2-5, with a tentative D call TRBD1 (6 bases). Sequenced sample: blood. As DNA, the CDR3 is TGTGCCACCAGTGATTCAAGGACAGATAGATCCCAATTCGAAGAGACCCAGTACTTC. Translation: CATSDSRTDRSQFEETQYF.